The next 21 T cell receptor beta chains were all read from a single sample in a study of ipilimumab plus nivolumab after autologous stem cell transplantation (dated by TCRdb to about 2021). Receptor libraries were prepared by the immunoSEQ multiplex PCR assay. TCRdb took over this immuneACCESS table, retaining in-frame rearrangements with V and J assigned. Such tables are incomplete; in checked studies, under half of the missing clones stem from an unresolved V gene, and the remainder is unexplained. In this sample the table shows some 43,000 clones, roughly 88% of which occur a single time. Approximately 0.83% of the sample is in the top ten clones. This specimen consisted of PBMCs, obtained in a trial of ipilimumab plus nivolumab as post-transplant consolidation. The receptor source for this set is a male donor with multiple myeloma.

The J gene is TRBJ1-5, the V gene TRBV7-2; 12 nucleotides match TRBD1. The V and J ends lost 5 bases and 5 bases, in that order; junction bases with no gene match: 7. Per germline, CDR1 SGHTA and CDR2 FQGNSA. The CDR3 runs 16 residues. The DNA for the CDR3 is TGTGCCAGCAGCCTTCTCGGGACAGGGGGCGATCAGCCCCAGCATTTT. Residues: CASSLLGTGGDQPQHF.

The rearrangement joins TRBV4-1 to TRBJ1-2, with D uncertain. With 6 bases removed from V and 5 bases from J, the gap between germline ends came to 28 bases. The CDR3 is 18 residues long. Germline CDR1 reads MGHRA; CDR2 reads YSYEKL. The DNA of the CDR3 is TGCGCCAGCAGTCACGCCTCTCCAAGGGCTGGCAGCAAATATGGCTACACCTTC. Its translation: CASSHASPRAGSKYGYTF.

V is TRBV6-5 and J is TRBJ1-1; D gene unclear. The CDR3 runs 14 residues. Germline V gene lookup returns CDR1 MNHEY and CDR2 SVGAGI. Trimming pared 6 bases from V and 3 bases from J, leaving 14 bases between. In DNA, the CDR3 is TGTGCCAGCAGACTAAGTGCCCCGGACACTGAAGCTTTCTTT. Its protein product is CASRLSAPDTEAFF.

J is TRBJ2-7 and V is TRBV5-1; the match to TRBD1 covers 10 bases. V lost 4 bases, J lost 4 bases, and 5 bases stayed unmatched. This CDR3 has 14 residues. Per the germline V gene, CDR1 is SGHRS and CDR2 is YFSETQ. In DNA form, the CDR3 reads TGCGCCAGCAGCGGGGGGACAGGGGAATACGAGCAGTACTTC. Encoded protein: CASSGGTGEYEQYF.

The chain links TRBV5-1 to TRBJ1-1; D gene uncertain. Per germline, CDR1 SGHRS and CDR2 YFSETQ. The CDR3 extends over 14 amino acids. Trimming shortened V by 3 bases and J by 0 bases, and 9 bases separated the two germline ends. The CDR3 nucleotides read TGCGCCAGCAGCTGGACGGGCATGAACACTGAAGCTTTCTTT. The encoded protein is CASSWTGMNTEAFF.

The chain joins TRBV6-5 to TRBJ1-4; no firm D call. The CDR3 length is 14 residues. V was cut by 5 bases and J by 4 bases, with 11 bases left in between. From germline, CDR1 is MNHEY and CDR2 SVGAGI. In DNA form, the CDR3 reads TGTGCCAGCAGTACGGACGGATTTAATGAAAAACTGTTTTTT. It codes for CASSTDGFNEKLFF.

V usage is TRBV11-3 and J usage is TRBJ1-3; 8 bases agree with TRBD1. Trimming took 4 bases from V and 3 from J; bases not matched to a gene: 2. The CDR3 totals 14 residues. The V gene's germline CDR1 is SGHNT and CDR2 YENEEA. Here the CDR3 DNA reads TGTGCCAGCAGCTCGGGGACAGGTGGAAACACCATATATTTT. Translated, it gives CASSSGTGGNTIYF.

The sample holds a few counts of this clone. This sequence joins TRBV19 and TRBJ1-2, with 7 bases identical to TRBD1. The CDR3 contains 14 residues. After removal of 4 bases from V and 1 base from J, the junction contained 3 bases not matched to a gene. Germline loops: CDR1 LNHDA, CDR2 SQIVND (reference sequence). This CDR3 is CASSRGQLNYGYTF. The CDR3 region has the DNA TGTGCCAGTAGTAGGGGACAGCTTAACTATGGCTACACCTTC.

This clone was detected only a few times. V is TRBV5-1 and J is TRBJ1-4; 7 nucleotides align to TRBD1. Unmatched junction bases numbered 10, after V lost 5 bases and J lost 0 bases. Germline-derived CDR1 and CDR2 are SGHRS and YFSETQ. The CDR3 consists of 17 residues. CDR3 region: CASSFTGDQSTNEKLFF. In DNA form, the CDR3 reads TGCGCCAGCAGTTTTACAGGGGACCAATCAACTAATGAAAAACTGTTTTTT. The variable domain in full, completed from reference TRBV5-1 and TRBJ1-4, reads KAGVTQTPRYLIKTRGQQVTLSCSPISGHRSVSWYQQTPGQGLQFLFEYFSETQRNKGNFPGRFSGRQFSNSRSEMNVSTLELGDSALYLCASSFTGDQSTNEKLFFGSGTQLSVL.

The chain links TRBV10-3 to TRBJ1-1, with 7 bases matching TRBD1. Germline V gene data show CDR1 as ENHRY and CDR2 as SYGVKD. There are 12 residues in the CDR3. Trimming took 7 bases from V and 6 from J; bases not matched to a gene: 5. The CDR3 bases are TGTGCCATCAAAGGGGGCGATGCTGAAGCTTTCTTT. Translated: CAIKGGDAEAFF.

V gene TRBV30 combines with J gene TRBJ1-1; D uncertain. The CDR3 sequence is 12 residues long. V dropped 5 bases and J dropped 0 bases, with 7 bases sitting between them. Germline CDR1 GTSNPN, CDR2 SVGIG (reference sequence). DNA of the CDR3: TGTGCCTGGTTCAGGATGAACACTGAAGCTTTCTTT. Protein sequence: CAWFRMNTEAFF.

The chain links TRBV9 to TRBJ2-7; D remains ambiguous. The germline gives CDR1 SGDLS, CDR2 YYNGEE. The CDR3 is 16 residues long. The V end was cut by 4 bases, the J end by 2 bases, with 19 bases between. The CDR3 nucleotides read TGTGCCAGCAGCTCCGCGACCGACTCGATTACCTACGAGCAGTACTTC. Translation: CASSSATDSITYEQYF.

The J gene is TRBJ2-2, the V gene TRBV7-2; tentatively, D is TRBD2 (5 bases). Germline-derived CDR1 and CDR2 are SGHTA and FQGNSA. Between the trimmed V and J ends, which lost 5 bases and 6 bases, there was a span of 13 bases. The CDR3 loop spans 14 amino acids. CDR3 amino acids: CASSNPASSGELFF. In nucleotides, the CDR3 is TGTGCCAGCAGCAACCCGGCTAGCTCCGGGGAGCTGTTTTTT.

The rearrangement joins TRBV7-2 to TRBJ2-2, with TRBD2 matching over 10 bases. V dropped 5 bases and J dropped 1; count of bases not matched to a gene: 1. Germline CDR1 is SGHTA and CDR2 is FQGNSA. This CDR3 is built from 15 residues. For the CDR3, the DNA is TGTGCCAGCAGCCGACTAGCGGGGAACACCGGGGAGCTGTTTTTT. It codes for CASSRLAGNTGELFF.

The V call is TRBV7-2, the J call TRBJ2-3; 11 bases agree with TRBD2. V was clipped by 5 bases and J by 15 bases; unmatched bases: 10. This CDR3 has 13 residues. The germline gives CDR1 SGHTA, CDR2 FQGNSA. DNA of the CDR3: TGTGCCAGCAGCCCGGGACTAGCGGACTCATTATATTTT. Translation gives CASSPGLADSLYF.

The V and J genes are TRBV28 and TRBJ1-6, with D possibly being TRBD1 (6 bases). CDR1 and CDR2 from the germline V gene are MDHEN and SYDVKM. V lost 6 bases and J lost 11, with 17 bases in between. The CDR3 spans 14 residues. CDR3 protein: CASRSWGPQAPLHF. The DNA of the CDR3 is TGTGCCAGCAGGAGTTGGGGGCCCCAGGCACCCCTCCACTTT. Full variable domain (missing parts from reference TRBV28 and TRBJ1-6): DVKVTQSSRYLVKRTGEKVFLECVQDMDHENMFWYRQDPGLGLRLIYFSYDVKMKEKGDIPEGYSVSREKKERFSLILESASTNQTSMYLCASRSWGPQAPLHFGNGTRLTVT.

This chain uses TRBV11-2 with TRBJ1-5; D gene unclear. Trimming stripped 2 bases from V and 6 bases from J, with 8 bases between. The CDR3 sequence is 13 residues long. The germline V gene encodes CDR1 SGHAT and CDR2 FQNNGV. This CDR3 is CASSLSQFQPQHF. For the CDR3, the DNA is TGTGCCAGCAGCTTATCCCAATTTCAGCCCCAGCATTTT.

The chain carries TRBV5-4 and TRBJ1-2; a weak D match, TRBD1 (6 bases). Germline V gene sequence: CDR1 SGHNT, CDR2 YYREEE (reference sequence). Deletions cut 4 bases from V and 8 bases from J, with 18 bases between. The CDR3 consists of 14 residues. The CDR3 nucleotides are TGTGCCAGCAGCCCACGGACAGAGTCAAGCGGCTACACCTTC. The encoded protein is CASSPRTESSGYTF. Full variable domain (outside the CDR3, taken from reference TRBV5-4 and TRBJ1-2): ETGVTQSPTHLIKTRGQQVTLRCSSQSGHNTVSWYQQALGQGPQFIFQYYREEENGRGNFPPRFSGLQFPNYSSELNVNALELDDSALYLCASSPRTESSGYTFGSGTRLTVV.

The chain links TRBV30 to TRBJ1-2; unclear D gene. The germline V gene has CDR1 GTSNPN and CDR2 SVGIG (reference sequence). There are 13 residues in the CDR3. Between the trimmed V and J ends, which lost 7 bases and 8 bases, there was a span of 20 bases. The CDR3 nucleotides are TGTGCCTCCGCCCCCGGAGGACCGGGAGGCTACACCTTC. Translation: CASAPGGPGGYTF. The variable domain in full, completed from reference TRBV30 and TRBJ1-2, reads SQTIHQWPATLVQPVGSPLSLECTVEGTSNPNLYWYRQAAGRGLQLLFYSVGIGQISSEVPQNLSASRPQDRQFILSSKKLLLSDSGFYLCASAPGGPGGYTFGSGTRLTVV.

This clone was counted only a few times. This sequence joins TRBV27 and TRBJ2-3, with unresolved D. With 0 bases removed from V and 7 bases from J, the gap between germline ends came to 8 bases. The CDR3 loop spans 13 amino acids. Germline CDR1 MNHEY, CDR2 SMNVEV (reference sequence). The CDR3 DNA reads as TGTGCCAGCAGTTTATCATCGAGAAATACGCAGTATTTT. Translated, it gives CASSLSSRNTQYF.

The V call is TRBV6-9, the J call TRBJ2-7; TRBD1 agrees at 8 bases. Germline V CDR1 and CDR2: MNHGY, SVAAGI. The CDR3 consists of 14 residues. Trimming took 4 bases from V and 5 from J; bases not matched to a gene: 7. The DNA of the CDR3 is TGTGCCAGCAGTTCATCGGACAGGGAGGACGAGCAGTACTTC. Translated, it gives CASSSSDREDEQYF.